Listed here are 11 T cell receptor beta chains from one sample, sequenced in a study of Graves' ophthalmopathy and Graves' hyperthyroidism. From RNA, the CDR3 regions of TCR beta chains were amplified and sequenced. Second-round multiplex PCR came after a first-round RT-PCR that employed HTBI primers. MiXCR was run by TCRdb on the multiplex PCR reads, yielding one entry per CDR3 protein. In the table there are about 380,000 distinct CDR3 sequences, roughly 14% of which are singletons. Sequencing used peripheral blood. The receptors shown here come from a woman between 18 and 29 years old with stable Graves' hyperthyroidism.

The sample holds many counts of this clonotype. Germline and junction disagree at one end, which may indicate a read error. The chain carries TRBV7-2 and TRBJ2-4, with D hard to call. This CDR3 spans 9 amino acids. CDR1 and CDR2 (germline): SGHTA, FQGNSA. CDR3 in DNA: TGTGCCAGCAGCCCTGACTCGAACTTC. Protein sequence: CASSPDSNF. Complete variable domain (other parts from reference TRBV7-2 and TRBJ2-4): GAGVSQSPSNKVTEKGKDVELRCDPISGHTALYWYRQSLGQGLEFLIYFQGNSAPDKSGLPSDRFSAERTGGSVSTLTIQRTQQEDSAVYLCASSPDSNFGAGTRLSVL.

This clonotype was observed at least ten times. The chain couples TRBV6-5 to TRBJ1-6, with 7 positions matching TRBD1. Trimming cost V 5 bases and J 1 base; bases outside gene matches: 8. CDR1 is MNHEY and CDR2 is SVGAGI in the germline V gene. There are 17 residues in the CDR3. This chain's CDR3 is CASSTMQGGSYNSPLHF. The CDR3 DNA follows: TGTGCCAGCAGTACGATGCAGGGGGGGTCCTATAATTCACCCCTCCACTTT.

This rearrangement joins TRBV11-2 to TRBJ1-2; no clear D gene. CDR1 is SGHAT and CDR2 is FQNNGV in the germline V gene. The CDR3 length is 12 residues. Between the trimmed V and J ends, which lost 2 bases and 8 bases, there was a span of 9 bases. CDR3 sequence: CASSLRTQGYTF. The CDR3 DNA follows: TGTGCCAGCAGCTTAAGGACCCAGGGCTACACCTTC.

The chain recombines TRBV20-1 with TRBJ1-4, with 8 bases identical to TRBD1. The germline CDR1 and CDR2 sequences are DFQATT and SNEGSKA (reference sequence). This CDR3 is built from 13 residues. DNA of the CDR3: TGCAGACCCCTGGGACAGGCGGATGAAAAACTGTTTTTT. It translates to CRPLGQADEKLFF.

This clonotype was seen at least ten times. The chain couples TRBV7-9 to TRBJ1-2; 9 bases are a match to TRBD1. Looked up from germline, CDR1 is SEHNR and CDR2 is FQNEAQ (reference sequence). Trimming took 4 bases from V and 5 from J; bases not matched to a gene: 5. This CDR3 is 14 amino acids long. The CDR3 loop is CASSSLDRGYGYTF. The CDR3 region has the DNA TGTGCCAGCAGCTCCCTGGACAGGGGATATGGCTACACCTTC.

This clonotype was seen more than once but under ten times. Given a much more abundant clone one base away, this may be a read error. V gene TRBV10-3 combines with J gene TRBJ2-7; possibly TRBD1 for D (5 bases). The CDR3 is made up of 13 amino acids. Germline V gene lookup returns CDR1 ENHRY and CDR2 SYGVKD. The V end lost 6 bases, the J end lost 5 bases, and 14 bases lay between the germline ends. The CDR3 region is CAISGHGANEQYF. CDR3 nucleotides: TGTGCCATCAGCGGACATGGGGCGAACGAGCAGTACTTC.

This clonotype was detected many times. This chain joins TRBV12-3 or TRBV12-4 and TRBJ1-2, with D possibly TRBD1 on 6 matching bases. V lost 3 bases and J 0 bases, leaving 14 bases between the germline ends. The CDR3 sequence is 16 residues long. The CDR3 loop is CASSFSWTDTNYGYTF. The CDR3 DNA reads as TGTGCCAGCAGTTTCTCCTGGACAGATACTAACTATGGCTACACCTTC.

Of note for this clonotype: Since the CDR3 does not end with the conserved phenylalanine or tryptophan, this likely comes from a read error. This chain joins TRBV6-5 and TRBJ1-3, with D possibly being TRBD1 (5 bases). Germline assignment: CDR1 MNHEY and CDR2 SVGAGI. The CDR3 runs to 16 residues. The V end was cut by 0 bases, the J end by 7 bases, with 16 bases between. CDR3 residues: CASSYSDAGKGNTIYY. Here the CDR3 DNA reads TGTGCCAGCAGTTACTCAGACGCAGGGAAAGGCAACACCATATATTAT.

This chain uses TRBV18 with TRBJ1-6, with TRBD1 matching over 7 bases. Looked up from germline, CDR1 is KGHSH and CDR2 is LQKENI. Trimming took 4 bases from V and 8 from J; bases not matched to a gene: 5. The CDR3 consists of 14 residues. CDR3 residues: CASSQDRVDSPLHF. DNA for the CDR3: TGTGCCAGCTCACAAGACAGGGTTGATTCACCCCTCCACTTT.

This clonotype was counted at least ten times. V usage is TRBV5-1 and J usage is TRBJ1-2; 8 bases match TRBD1. V trimming: 1 base; J trimming: 0 bases; junction bases outside the gene matches: 8. The length of the CDR3 is 17 residues. Germline values: CDR1 SGHRS, CDR2 YFSETQ. CDR3 sequence: CASSLWGDRRANYGYTF. CDR3 bases: TGCGCCAGCAGCTTGTGGGGGGACAGGAGAGCTAACTATGGCTACACCTTC. Filled out from reference TRBV5-1 and TRBJ1-2, the complete variable domain reads KAGVTQTPRYLIKTRGQQVTLSCSPISGHRSVSWYQQTPGQGLQFLFEYFSETQRNKGNFPGRFSGRQFSNSRSEMNVSTLELGDSALYLCASSLWGDRRANYGYTFGSGTRLTVV.

Regarding this clonotype: A much more abundant neighbour one base away suggests this may be a read error. The rearrangement uses TRBV13 and TRBJ1-2; the D gene is possibly TRBD1 (6 bases). The CDR3 has 14 residues. Germline V gives CDR1 PRHDT, CDR2 FYEKMQ (reference sequence). Trimming pared 1 base from V and 7 bases from J, leaving 13 bases between. The CDR3 sequence: CASSLDRGARGYTF. The CDR3 bases are TGTGCCAGCAGCTTAGATCGGGGGGCGCGTGGCTACACCTTC.